Shown below are 7 T cell receptor beta chains from a single sample sequenced in a study of cytomegalovirus exposure and HLA in healthy donors. Sequencing used immunoSEQ multiplex PCR; TCRdb keeps in-frame clones, though not all of them. The data hold approximately 160,000 clones, with roughly 90% observed a single time. Sequenced sample: PBMCs. These receptors all come from a woman aged 18-29 years in good health and CMV-seronegative.

The chain recombines TRBV7-2 with TRBJ2-7, with TRBD1 as a possible D gene (5 bases). CDR3 length: 16 amino acids. Per germline, CDR1 SGHTA and CDR2 FQGNSA. V was clipped by 2 bases and J by 6 bases, with 20 bases between them. The DNA of the CDR3 is TGTGCCAGCAGCTTAAGTACGACAGTTTCTCCCCTCGAGCAGTACTTC. This gives the protein CASSLSTTVSPLEQYF. Full variable domain (remainder filled in from reference TRBV7-2 and TRBJ2-7): GAGVSQSPSNKVTEKGKDVELRCDPISGHTALYWYRQSLGQGLEFLIYFQGNSAPDKSGLPSDRFSAERTGGSVSTLTIQRTQQEDSAVYLCASSLSTTVSPLEQYFGPGTRLTVT.

The V call is TRBV19, the J call TRBJ1-2; no firm D call. The CDR3 is 16 residues long. Trimming pared 3 bases from V and 4 bases from J, leaving 18 bases between. Germline CDR1 is LNHDA and CDR2 is SQIVND (reference sequence). CDR3 loop: CASSMGSPGNPYGYTF. CDR3 nucleotide sequence: TGTGCCAGTAGTATGGGCTCACCCGGGAACCCCTATGGCTACACCTTC.

CDR3: CASSHKTGIFTEAFF. The DNA of the CDR3 is TGTGCCAGCAGCCATAAGACAGGGATATTCACTGAAGCTTTCTTT. The chain recombines TRBV5-6 with TRBJ1-1; TRBD1 aligns across 7 bases. The length of the CDR3 is 15 residues. In germline, CDR1 is SGHDT, CDR2 YYEEEE. The V segment lost 4 bases and the J segment 4 bases; nucleotides outside the gene matches: 10.

The chain carries TRBV27 and TRBJ2-6; perhaps TRBD2 as D (5 bases). This CDR3 region has 15 residues. Deletions cut 4 bases from V and 2 bases from J, with 9 bases between. CDR1 MNHEY and CDR2 SMNVEV come from the germline V gene (reference sequence). CDR3 sequence: CASSSPGTGANVLTF. The CDR3 coding sequence is TGTGCCAGCAGTTCCCCGGGGACTGGGGCCAACGTCCTGACTTTC.

This rearrangement joins TRBV5-1 to TRBJ1-2; D not resolved. CDR1 and CDR2 (germline): SGHRS, YFSETQ. Trimming took 5 bases from V and 0 from J, leaving 8 bases between them. This CDR3 is built from 13 residues. Written as DNA, the CDR3 is TGCGCCAGCAGACCAGGATCTAACTATGGCTACACCTTC. It specifies CASRPGSNYGYTF.

The rearrangement joins TRBV5-6 to TRBJ1-1, with a weak D call TRBD1 (6 bases). The germline gives CDR1 SGHDT, CDR2 YYEEEE. Trimming removed 4 bases at V and 8 bases at J, with 15 bases between. The CDR3 covers 13 residues. The CDR3 sequence is CASSHTPRGEAFF. The CDR3 bases are TGTGCCAGCAGCCATACCCCCAGGGGAGAAGCTTTCTTT. Based on the CDR3 plus reference TRBV5-6 and TRBJ1-1, the full variable domain is DAGVTQSPTHLIKTRGQQVTLRCSPKSGHDTVSWYQQALGQGPQFIFQYYEEEERQRGNFPDRFSGHQFPNYSSELNVNALLLGDSALYLCASSHTPRGEAFFGQGTRLTVV.

This chain links TRBV7-2 with TRBJ2-5; weak D call: TRBD1 (6 bases). Trimming pared 5 bases from V and 1 base from J, leaving 14 bases between. This CDR3 is built from 15 residues. CDR1 is SGHTA and CDR2 is FQGNSA in the germline V gene. In nucleotides, the CDR3 is TGTGCCAGCAGCACACCGTTAGGGGGCCAAGAGACCCAGTACTTC. The encoded protein is CASSTPLGGQETQYF.